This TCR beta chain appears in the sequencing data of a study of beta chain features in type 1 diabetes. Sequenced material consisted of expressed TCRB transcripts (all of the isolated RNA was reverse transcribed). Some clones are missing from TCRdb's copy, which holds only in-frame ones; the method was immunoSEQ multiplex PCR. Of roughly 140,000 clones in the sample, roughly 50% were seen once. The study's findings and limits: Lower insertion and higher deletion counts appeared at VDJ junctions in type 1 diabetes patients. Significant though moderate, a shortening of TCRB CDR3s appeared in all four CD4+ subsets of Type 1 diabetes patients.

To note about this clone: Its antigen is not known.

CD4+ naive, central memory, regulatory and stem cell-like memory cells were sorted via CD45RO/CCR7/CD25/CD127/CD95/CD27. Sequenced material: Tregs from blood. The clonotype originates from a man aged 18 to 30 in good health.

CDR3 region: CASSLVGPSGRYEQYF. CDR3 coding DNA: TGTGCCAGCAGCTTAGTAGGGCCTAGCGGGAGATACGAGCAGTACTTC. V usage is TRBV7-9 and J usage is TRBJ2-7, with 10 bases lining up with TRBD2. After removal of 1 base from V and 4 bases from J, the junction contained 7 bases not matched to a gene. Germline CDR1 and CDR2: SEHNR and FQNEAQ (reference sequence). This CDR3 comprises 16 residues.